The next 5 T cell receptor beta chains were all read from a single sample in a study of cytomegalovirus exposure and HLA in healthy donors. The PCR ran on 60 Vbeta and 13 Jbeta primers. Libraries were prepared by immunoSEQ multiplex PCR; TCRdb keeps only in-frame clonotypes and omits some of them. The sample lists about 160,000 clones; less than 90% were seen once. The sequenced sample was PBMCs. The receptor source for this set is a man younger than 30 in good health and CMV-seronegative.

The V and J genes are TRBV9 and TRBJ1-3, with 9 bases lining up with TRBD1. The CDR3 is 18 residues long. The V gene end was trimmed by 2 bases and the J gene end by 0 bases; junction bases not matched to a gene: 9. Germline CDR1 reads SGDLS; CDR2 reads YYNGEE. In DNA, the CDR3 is TGTGCCAGCAGCGTGACCGGGACAGGGTACTCCTCTGGAAACACCATATATTTT. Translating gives CASSVTGTGYSSGNTIYF.

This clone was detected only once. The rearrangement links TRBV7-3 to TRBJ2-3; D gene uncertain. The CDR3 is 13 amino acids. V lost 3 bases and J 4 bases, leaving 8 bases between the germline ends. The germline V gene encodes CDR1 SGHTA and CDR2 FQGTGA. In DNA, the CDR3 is TGTGCCAGCAGCTTCGGGTCGTCAGATACGCAGTATTTT. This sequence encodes CASSFGSSDTQYF.

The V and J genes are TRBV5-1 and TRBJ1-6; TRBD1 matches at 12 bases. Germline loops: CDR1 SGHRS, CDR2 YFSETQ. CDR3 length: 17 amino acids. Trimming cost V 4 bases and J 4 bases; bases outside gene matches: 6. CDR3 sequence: CASSPGQGAGYNSPLHF. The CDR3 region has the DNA TGCGCCAGCAGCCCGGGACAGGGGGCGGGTTATAATTCACCCCTCCACTTT.

CDR3 sequence reads: CASSYSMWDSQTQYF. The CDR3 bases are TGTGCCAGCAGTTACTCGATGTGGGACAGCCAGACCCAGTACTTC. The rearrangement joins TRBV6-5 to TRBJ2-5; 7 bases are a match to TRBD1. Trimming removed 0 bases from V and 6 bases from J; junction bases left unmatched: 7. Germline CDR1 reads MNHEY; CDR2 reads SVGAGI. The CDR3 covers 15 residues.

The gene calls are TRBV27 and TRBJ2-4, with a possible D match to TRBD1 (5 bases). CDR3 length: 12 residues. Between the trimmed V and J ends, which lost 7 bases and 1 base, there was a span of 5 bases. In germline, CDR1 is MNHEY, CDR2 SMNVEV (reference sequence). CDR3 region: CASKGAKNIQYF. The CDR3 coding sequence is TGTGCCAGCAAGGGGGCCAAAAACATTCAGTACTTC.